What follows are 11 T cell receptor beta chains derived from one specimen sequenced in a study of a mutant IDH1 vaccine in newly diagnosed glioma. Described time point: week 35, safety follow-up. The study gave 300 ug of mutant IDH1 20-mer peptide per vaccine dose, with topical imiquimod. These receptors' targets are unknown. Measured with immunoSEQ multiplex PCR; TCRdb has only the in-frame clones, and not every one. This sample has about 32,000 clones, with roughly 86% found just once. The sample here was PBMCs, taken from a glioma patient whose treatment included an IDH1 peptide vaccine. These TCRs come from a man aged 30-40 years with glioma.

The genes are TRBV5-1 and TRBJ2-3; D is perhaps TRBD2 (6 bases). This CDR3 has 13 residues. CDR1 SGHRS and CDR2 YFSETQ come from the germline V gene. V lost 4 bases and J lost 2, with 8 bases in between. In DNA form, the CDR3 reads TGCGCCAGCAGCCCGGACTACACAGATACGCAGTATTTT. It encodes CASSPDYTDTQYF.

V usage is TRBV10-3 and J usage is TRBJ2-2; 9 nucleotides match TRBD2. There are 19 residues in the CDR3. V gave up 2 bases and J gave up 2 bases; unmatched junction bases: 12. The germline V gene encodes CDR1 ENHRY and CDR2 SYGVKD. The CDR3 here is CAISEPRGSGRGNTGELFF. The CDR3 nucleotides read TGTGCCATCAGTGAGCCCCGGGGTAGCGGGAGAGGCAACACCGGGGAGCTGTTTTTT.

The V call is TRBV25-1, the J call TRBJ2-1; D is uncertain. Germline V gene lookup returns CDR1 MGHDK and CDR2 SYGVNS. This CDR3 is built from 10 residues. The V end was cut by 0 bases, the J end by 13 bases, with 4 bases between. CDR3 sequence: CASSEYQQFF. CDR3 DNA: TGTGCCAGCAGTGAATATCAACAGTTCTTC.

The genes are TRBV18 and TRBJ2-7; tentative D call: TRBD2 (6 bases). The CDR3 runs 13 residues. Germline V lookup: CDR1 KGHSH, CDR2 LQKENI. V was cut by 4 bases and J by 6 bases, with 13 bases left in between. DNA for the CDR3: TGTGCCAGCTCACAACCGGGGACTGCCGAGCAGTACTTC. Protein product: CASSQPGTAEQYF. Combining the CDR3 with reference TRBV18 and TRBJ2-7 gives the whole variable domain NAGVMQNPRHLVRRRGQEARLRCSPMKGHSHVYWYRQLPEEGLKFMVYLQKENIIDESGMPKERFSAEFPKEGPSILRIQQVVRGDSAAYFCASSQPGTAEQYFGPGTRLTVT.

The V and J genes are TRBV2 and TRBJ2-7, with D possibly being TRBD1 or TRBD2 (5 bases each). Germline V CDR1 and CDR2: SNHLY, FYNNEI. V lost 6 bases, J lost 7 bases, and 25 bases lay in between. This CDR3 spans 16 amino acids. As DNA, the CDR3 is TGTGCCAGCAGGGACCCTATGGGGGAGCTCCTATGGGAGCAGTACTTC. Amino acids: CASRDPMGELLWEQYF.

CDR3 residues: CASSTDRGRYEQYF. For the CDR3, the DNA is TGCGCCAGCAGCACCGACAGGGGGCGGTACGAGCAGTACTTC. The chain uses TRBV5-1 and TRBJ2-7; 10 bases align to TRBD1. Looked up from germline, CDR1 is SGHRS and CDR2 is YFSETQ. J was trimmed by 4 bases and V by 4 bases; bases with no gene match: 5. The CDR3 loop spans 14 amino acids.

The DNA of the CDR3 is TGTGCCAGCAGCTTTAGTCGGACAGGGGGCGGTTCGGGTACGCAGTATTTT. Translated, it gives CASSFSRTGGGSGTQYF. This chain joins TRBV7-2 and TRBJ2-3; 11 nucleotides agree with TRBD1. Germline V CDR1 and CDR2: SGHTA, FQGNSA. V lost 3 bases to trimming and J lost 8 bases; unmatched junction nucleotides: 13. There are 17 residues in the CDR3.

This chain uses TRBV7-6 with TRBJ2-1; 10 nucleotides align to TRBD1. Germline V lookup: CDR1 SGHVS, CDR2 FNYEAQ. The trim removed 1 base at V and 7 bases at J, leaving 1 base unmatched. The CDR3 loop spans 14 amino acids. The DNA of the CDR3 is TGTGCCAGCAGCTTAGGACAGGGGGCTAATGAGCAGTTCTTC. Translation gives CASSLGQGANEQFF. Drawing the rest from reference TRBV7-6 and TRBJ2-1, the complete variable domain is GAGVSQSPRYKVTKRGQDVALRCDPISGHVSLYWYRQALGQGPEFLTYFNYEAQQDKSGLPNDRFSAERPEGSISTLTIQRTEQRDSAMYRCASSLGQGANEQFFGPGTRLTVL.

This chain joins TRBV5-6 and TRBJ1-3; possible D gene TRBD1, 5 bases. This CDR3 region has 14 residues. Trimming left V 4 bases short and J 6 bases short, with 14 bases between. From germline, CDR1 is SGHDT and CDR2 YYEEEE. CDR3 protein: CASSPYQGANTIYF. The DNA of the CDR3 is TGTGCCAGCAGCCCCTACCAGGGCGCAAACACCATATATTTT.

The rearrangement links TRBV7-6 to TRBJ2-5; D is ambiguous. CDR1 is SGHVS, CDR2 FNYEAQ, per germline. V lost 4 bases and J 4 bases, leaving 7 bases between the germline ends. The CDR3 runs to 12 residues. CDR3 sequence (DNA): TGTGCCAGCAGCTCCCACCGAGAGACCCAGTACTTC. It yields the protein CASSSHRETQYF.

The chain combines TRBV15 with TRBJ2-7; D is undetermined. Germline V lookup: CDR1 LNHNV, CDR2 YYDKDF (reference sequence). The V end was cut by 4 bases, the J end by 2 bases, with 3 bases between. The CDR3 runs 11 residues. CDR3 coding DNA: TGTGCCACCAGCAACCCCTACGAGCAGTACTTC. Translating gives CATSNPYEQYF.